The next 20 T cell receptor beta chains were all read from a single sample in a study of blood T cell repertoires in COVID-19. Assay: immunoSEQ multiplex PCR; the TCRdb copy retains only in-frame clones and omits some. The sample carries around 120,000 clones, about 90% recorded once. Sequencing used peripheral blood. These receptors originate from a woman between 50 and 59 years old with active or convalescent COVID-19.

This rearrangement joins TRBV27 to TRBJ1-6; unclear D gene. The CDR3 loop spans 17 amino acids. CDR1 is MNHEY, CDR2 SMNVEV, per germline (reference sequence). Trimming stripped 6 bases from V and 6 bases from J, with 21 bases between. CDR3 residues: CASSGRGDVDLNSPLHF. The CDR3 DNA reads as TGTGCCAGCAGCGGCCGGGGAGACGTGGACCTTAATTCACCCCTCCACTTT.

The genes are TRBV7-2 and TRBJ2-4; 10 bases fit TRBD2. Germline V CDR1 and CDR2: SGHTA, FQGNSA. There are 18 residues in the CDR3. Germline trimming cut 5 bases from V and 0 bases from J; bases unmatched to any gene: 10. Here the CDR3 DNA reads TGTGCCAGCAGCCCGCTCAGGACTAGCGGTATAGCCAAAAACATTCAGTACTTC. It codes for CASSPLRTSGIAKNIQYF. The full variable domain, with the rest looked up from reference TRBV7-2 and TRBJ2-4, is GAGVSQSPSNKVTEKGKDVELRCDPISGHTALYWYRQSLGQGLEFLIYFQGNSAPDKSGLPSDRFSAERTGGSVSTLTIQRTQQEDSAVYLCASSPLRTSGIAKNIQYFGAGTRLSVL.

This clone was counted only a few times. This rearrangement joins TRBV7-2 to TRBJ2-1, with 9 bases matching TRBD1. There are 15 residues in the CDR3. V lost 4 bases and J lost 6; bases outside the gene matches: 7. Germline CDR1 and CDR2: SGHTA and FQGNSA. The CDR3 protein is CASSSGTGYGNEQFF. CDR3 DNA: TGTGCCAGCAGCTCCGGGACAGGGTATGGCAATGAGCAGTTCTTC.

The chain carries TRBV18 and TRBJ1-3; D perhaps matches TRBD1 (5 bases). Germline V gene sequence: CDR1 KGHSH, CDR2 LQKENI. This CDR3 has 15 residues. The germline V and J ends were trimmed by 2 bases and 0 bases, with 8 bases remaining between them. The DNA of the CDR3 is TGTGCCAGCTCACCAAGACAGAGCTCTGGAAACACCATATATTTT. Translation gives CASSPRQSSGNTIYF.

This chain joins TRBV11-2 and TRBJ2-7; D remains unclear. Germline V CDR1 and CDR2: SGHAT, FQNNGV. This CDR3 is built from 12 residues. Trimming removed 5 bases from V and 5 bases from J, with 10 bases in between. CDR3 region: CASSRLPDEQYF. The CDR3 DNA follows: TGTGCCAGCAGCCGATTGCCAGACGAGCAGTACTTC.

The rearrangement uses TRBV11-2 and TRBJ2-3; D gene unclear. The CDR3 is 11 amino acids. The V end was cut by 7 bases, the J end by 2 bases, with 4 bases between. Looked up from germline, CDR1 is SGHAT and CDR2 is FQNNGV. CDR3 nucleotide sequence: TGTGCCAGCATCTCCACAGATACGCAGTATTTT. Encoded protein: CASISTDTQYF.

The chain has TRBV19 and TRBJ2-1; TRBD2 is a possible D gene (6 bases). Germline CDR1 reads LNHDA; CDR2 reads SQIVND (reference sequence). The CDR3 sequence is 15 residues long. Trimming shortened V by 6 bases and J by 7 bases, and 19 bases separated the two germline ends. The CDR3 region is CASSSELAPGNEQFF. In DNA, the CDR3 is TGTGCCAGTAGCTCCGAACTAGCCCCCGGGAATGAGCAGTTCTTC.

This chain uses TRBV9 with TRBJ2-3, with D possibly matching TRBD2 (6 bases). Trimming stripped 4 bases from V and 5 bases from J, with 17 bases between. Per the germline V gene, CDR1 is SGDLS and CDR2 is YYNGEE. This CDR3 is 15 amino acids long. In DNA form, the CDR3 reads TGTGCCAGCAGCCTCCGCTCCGGGCGGGGAGATACGCAGTATTTT. This gives the protein CASSLRSGRGDTQYF. Complete variable domain (other parts from reference TRBV9 and TRBJ2-3): DSGVTQTPKHLITATGQRVTLRCSPRSGDLSVYWYQQSLDQGLQFLIQYYNGEERAKGNILERFSAQQFPDLHSELNLSSLELGDSALYFCASSLRSGRGDTQYFGPGTRLTVL.

The V and J genes are TRBV28 and TRBJ1-6; D ambiguous. Trimming took 10 bases from V and 0 from J, leaving 7 bases between them. There are 13 residues in the CDR3. The germline CDR1 and CDR2 sequences are MDHEN and SYDVKM. The CDR3 loop is CAIVSSYNSPLHF. In DNA form, the CDR3 reads TGTGCCATCGTGAGCTCCTATAATTCACCCCTCCACTTT.

The chain has TRBV19 and TRBJ2-1, with D uncertain. The germline V and J ends were trimmed by 3 bases and 4 bases, with 7 bases remaining between them. Germline CDR1 and CDR2: LNHDA and SQIVND (reference sequence). The CDR3 runs 13 residues. The CDR3 is CASSIYLYNEQFF. In DNA, the CDR3 is TGTGCCAGTAGTATTTATCTTTACAATGAGCAGTTCTTC. The full variable domain, its missing parts supplied by reference TRBV19 and TRBJ2-1, is DGGITQSPKYLFRKEGQNVTLSCEQNLNHDAMYWYRQDPGQGLRLIYYSQIVNDFQKGDIAEGYSVSREKKESFPLTVTSAQKNPTAFYLCASSIYLYNEQFFGPGTRLTVL.

The gene calls are TRBV29-1 and TRBJ1-4; no firm D call. This CDR3 spans 13 amino acids. V was trimmed by 6 bases and J by 4 bases, leaving 12 bases between them. The germline V gene has CDR1 SQVTM and CDR2 ANQGSEA. In DNA, the CDR3 is TGCAGCGTCTACACGGGAGTTAATGAAAAACTGTTTTTT. This encodes CSVYTGVNEKLFF.

For the CDR3, the DNA is TGTGCCAGCAGCTTGGGGGAGGACTACAATGAGCAGTTCTTC. Its translation: CASSLGEDYNEQFF. This chain connects TRBV7-8 to TRBJ2-1, with D possibly matching TRBD2 (6 bases). Germline loops: CDR1 SGHVS, CDR2 FQNEAQ. Trimming shortened V by 3 bases and J by 3 bases, and 9 bases separated the two germline ends. This CDR3 spans 14 amino acids.

V and J are TRBV28 and TRBJ1-2, with D tentatively TRBD1 (6 bases). Germline lookup yields CDR1 MDHEN and CDR2 SYDVKM. The V end was cut by 5 bases, the J end by 3 bases, with 13 bases between. The CDR3 length is 14 residues. The CDR3 sequence is CASSILQGHYGYTF. As DNA, the CDR3 is TGTGCCAGCAGTATACTACAGGGTCACTATGGCTACACCTTC.

The V and J genes are TRBV7-6 and TRBJ2-5; TRBD1 might be the D (6 bases). Trimming removed 3 bases from V and 2 bases from J, with 16 bases in between. The CDR3 is 16 amino acids. Germline V gene data show CDR1 as SGHVS and CDR2 as FNYEAQ. The CDR3 loop is CASSFPATDRQETQYF. The CDR3 DNA sequence: TGTGCCAGCAGCTTCCCCGCCACGGACAGACAAGAGACCCAGTACTTC.

This clone was observed once. The J gene is TRBJ1-1, the V gene TRBV11-2; D is unresolved. CDR3 length: 13 amino acids. The germline gives CDR1 SGHAT, CDR2 FQNNGV. V was trimmed by 5 bases and J by 3 bases, leaving 10 bases between them. The DNA for the CDR3 is TGTGCCAGCAGCCGATTCTACGACACTGAAGCTTTCTTT. Translating it yields CASSRFYDTEAFF.

The chain couples TRBV28 to TRBJ1-6; 7 bases align to TRBD1. Germline V gene lookup returns CDR1 MDHEN and CDR2 SYDVKM. The CDR3 length is 15 residues. Trimming at V came to 6 bases and at J to 9 bases, leaving 11 bases not matched to a gene. The CDR3 loop is CASRPPRQGFSPLHF. CDR3 nucleotide sequence: TGTGCCAGCAGACCGCCCCGACAGGGTTTTTCACCCCTCCACTTT.

Details on this clone: Other DNA sequences in the sample encode the same CDR3. This chain uses TRBV4-3 with TRBJ1-4, with TRBD1 matching 7 bases. CDR3 size: 14 residues. V shed 1 base, J shed 7 bases, and the junction held 3 bases outside the gene matches. Per germline, CDR1 LGHNA and CDR2 YSLEER. Written as DNA, the CDR3 is TGCGCCAGCAGCCAAGGACAGGGAGGTGAAAAACTGTTTTTT. As protein: CASSQGQGGEKLFF.

The chain is built from TRBV7-3 and TRBJ1-5; D is undetermined. Germline V gives CDR1 SGHTA, CDR2 FQGTGA. The CDR3 has 13 residues. V lost 4 bases to trimming and J lost 4 bases, with 8 bases between them. The DNA of the CDR3 is TGTGCCAGCAGCTCAGGTGTAAATCAGCCCCAGCATTTT. Translating it yields CASSSGVNQPQHF.

The chain is built from TRBV28 and TRBJ2-7; 7 bases match TRBD1. This CDR3 is 13 amino acids long. Germline assignment: CDR1 MDHEN and CDR2 SYDVKM. The V gene end was trimmed by 4 bases and the J gene end by 3 bases; junction bases not matched to a gene: 3. Here the CDR3 DNA reads TGTGCCAGCAGTTCGGACAGGAGCTACGAGCAGTACTTC. Residues: CASSSDRSYEQYF.

The chain carries TRBV7-3 and TRBJ2-3, with D uncertain. Germline V CDR1 and CDR2: SGHTA, FQGTGA. V lost 5 bases, J lost 4 bases, and 13 bases lay in between. CDR3 length: 14 amino acids. The CDR3 sequence: CASSLSVGPDTQYF. CDR3 bases: TGTGCCAGCAGCCTCAGTGTTGGCCCAGATACGCAGTATTTT.